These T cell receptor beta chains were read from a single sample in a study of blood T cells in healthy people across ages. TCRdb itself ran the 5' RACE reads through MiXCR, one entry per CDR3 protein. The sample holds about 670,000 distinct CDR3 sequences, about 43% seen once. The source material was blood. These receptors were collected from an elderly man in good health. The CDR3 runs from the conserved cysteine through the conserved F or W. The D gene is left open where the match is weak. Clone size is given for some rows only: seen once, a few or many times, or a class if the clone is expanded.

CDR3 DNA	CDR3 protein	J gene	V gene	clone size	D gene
TGTGCCAGCAGCCAAGCCCCCAACCCTCGGGGCGACGAAAAACTGTTTTTT	CASSQAPNPRGDEKLFF	TRBJ1-4	TRBV3-1	.	.
TGTGCCAGCAGTGACCTGGGACTAGCGGGAGTGGCAGATACGCAGTATTTT	CASSDLGLAGVADTQYF	TRBJ2-3	TRBV6-1	.	TRBD2
TGTGCCAGCAGCTTAGTCTTGGGTGGGGTTAGAGAGACCCAGTACTTC	CASSLVLGGVRETQYF	TRBJ2-5	TRBV11-2	.	.
.	CASSLVGQGAAITF	TRBJ1-2	TRBV7-2	few	.
TGTGCCTGGTCTAGGGGACAGGCGAGCTCCTACGAGCAGTACTTC	CAWSRGQASSYEQYF	TRBJ2-7	TRBV30	.	TRBD1
TGTGCCAGCAGTGACTCGCTTACATGGGATCAGCCCCAGCATTTT	CASSDSLTWDQPQHF	TRBJ1-5	TRBV6-4	.	.
TGCAGTGCTAGAGATGGGGAGGCTAGCACAGATACGCAGTATTTT	CSARDGEASTDTQYF	TRBJ2-3	TRBV20-1	.	.
TGTGCCAGCAGTCCCGGGCTAGCGAGCCCCACAGATACGCAGTATTTT	CASSPGLASPTDTQYF	TRBJ2-3	TRBV6-2/TRBV6-3	few	.
TGTGCCAGCAGCCCAAACAGGGGAAAACAAGAGACCCAGTACTTC	CASSPNRGKQETQYF	TRBJ2-5	TRBV7-2	many	TRBD1
TGTGCCAGCAGGTCTAAACTAGCGGATGAGCAGTTCTTC	CASRSKLADEQFF	TRBJ2-1	TRBV7-9	.	TRBD2
TGTGCCAGCGGCCGGACAGGGAGGACAGATACGCAGTATTTT	CASGRTGRTDTQYF	TRBJ2-3	TRBV12-3/TRBV12-4	few	TRBD1
TGTGCCAGCAGCTTAGGCTCCGGGGGGAGCACTGAAGCTTTCTTT	CASSLGSGGSTEAFF	TRBJ1-1	TRBV7-9	few	.
TGTGCCAGCAGCTTGGCTGGACAAACCAAATACGAGCAGTACTTC	CASSLAGQTKYEQYF	TRBJ2-7	TRBV7-2	many	.
TGCGCCAGCAGATTGAGCGCAACAGGGCGGGAGACCCAGTACTTC	CASRLSATGRETQYF	TRBJ2-5	TRBV5-1	many	.
TGTGCCAGCAGCCAAGACGGGCGGGACTCACCAGAGCAGTTCTTC	CASSQDGRDSPEQFF	TRBJ2-1	TRBV4-2	.	.
TGTGCCAGCAGCCAAAGGGAAGGGAATCAGCCCCAGCATTTT	CASSQREGNQPQHF	TRBJ1-5	TRBV3-1	few	.
TGTGCCAGCAGTATCGCACAAGGGGCAGATACGCAGTATTTT	CASSIAQGADTQYF	TRBJ2-3	TRBV2	many	.
TGTGCCAGCAGTCCCTACAGGGCAGTTGGAATAGATGAAAAACTGTTTTTT	CASSPYRAVGIDEKLFF	TRBJ1-4	TRBV7-2	once	.
TGCGCCAGCAGCGCGGGACAGGTATATGGCTACACCTTC	CASSAGQVYGYTF	TRBJ1-2	TRBV5-1	.	TRBD1
TGCAGTGCTAGAGATCGTAGGACATCACAAGAGACCCAGTACTTC	CSARDRRTSQETQYF	TRBJ2-5	TRBV20-1	.	.
TGTGCCAGCAGACCGGGACAGTCCTACGAGCAGAACTTC	CASRPGQSYEQNF	TRBJ2-7	TRBV28	.	TRBD1
TGTGCCACCAGTGATGGCGACGGAGATACGCAGTATTTT	CATSDGDGDTQYF	TRBJ2-3	TRBV24-1	many	.
TGTGCCATCAGTGACCCGGGACACAAGAACACTGAAGCTTTCTTT	CAISDPGHKNTEAFF	TRBJ1-1	TRBV10-3	.	.
TGCAGCGTTGGGGGGACAGGATTATCCTACGAGCAGTACTTC	CSVGGTGLSYEQYF	TRBJ2-7	TRBV29-1	.	TRBD1
TGTGCCAGCAGCCCACCGGGACTAGGTGAAGAGCAGTTCTTC	CASSPPGLGEEQFF	TRBJ2-1	TRBV11-2	.	TRBD2
TGTGCCAGCAGTTACGCCAGGGATGGTGGCTACACCTTC	CASSYARDGGYTF	TRBJ1-2	TRBV6-2/TRBV6-3	.	.
TGTGCCAGCAGTTTGGGGCGTGGGGGGAGCAATCAGCCCCAGCATTTT	CASSLGRGGSNQPQHF	TRBJ1-5	TRBV12-3/TRBV12-4	.	.
TGTGCCAGCAGCCCCGTATCGAACTCCTACGAGCAGTACTTC	CASSPVSNSYEQYF	TRBJ2-7	TRBV5-4	.	.
TGCGCCAGCAGCTTGGGGATGACAGGGGGCGGGAGCTCCTACAATGAGCAGTTCTTC	CASSLGMTGGGSSYNEQFF	TRBJ2-1	TRBV5-1	.	TRBD1
TGCGCCAGCAGCTTGGTACCAGGGCTAACTGAAGCTTTCTTT	CASSLVPGLTEAFF	TRBJ1-1	TRBV5-1	few	.
TGCAGTGCTAGTCGGGGGGCCACATTGAATGAGCGGTTCTTC	CSASRGATLNERFF	TRBJ2-1	TRBV20-1	.	.
TGCGCCAGCAGCCAAGGACTGATGGCCAACAATGAGCAGTTCTTC	CASSQGLMANNEQFF	TRBJ2-1	TRBV4-3	.	.
TGCAGTGCTAGCCAAAAAGAGACCCAGTACTTC	CSASQKETQYF	TRBJ2-5	TRBV20-1	.	.
TGCAGCGTTGGAGTAGCTGGGGGCAATGAGCAGTTCTTC	CSVGVAGGNEQFF	TRBJ2-1	TRBV29-1	.	.
TGTGCCAGCAGCCAAGAGAAGGGACAGGGTGATGCCAATGAGCAGTTCTTC	CASSQEKGQGDANEQFF	TRBJ2-1	TRBV4-2	many	TRBD1
TGTGCCAGCAGCTTAGATGGACAGTATGAGCAGTTCTTC	CASSLDGQYEQFF	TRBJ2-1	TRBV7-9	few	.
TGTGCCAGCAGCTTCCGTCTAGCGGGAGTATCCTACAATGAGCAGTTCTTC	CASSFRLAGVSYNEQFF	TRBJ2-1	TRBV5-6	many	TRBD2
TGCGCCAGCAGCCTAGGGACAGGGTCTGGGGCCAACGTCCTGACTTTC	CASSLGTGSGANVLTF	TRBJ2-6	TRBV5-1	few	TRBD1
TGTGCCAGCAGCGTATCGGCAGTAACTGAAGCTTTCTTT	CASSVSAVTEAFF	TRBJ1-1	TRBV7-2	few	.
TGCAGTGCTAGAGTCCAGGGGCCAGTCCCCTACAATGAGCAGTACTTC	CSARVQGPVPYNEQYF	TRBJ2-7	TRBV20-1	.	.
TGTGCCAGCAGCGACCCTTACGGGACAGGGGTCTTCGAGCAGTTCTTC	CASSDPYGTGVFEQFF	TRBJ2-1	TRBV11-2	few	TRBD1
TGTGCCAGCACCCGAATGCGGCCCTATAATTCACCCCTCCACTTT	CASTRMRPYNSPLHF	TRBJ1-6	TRBV5-6	.	.
TGTGCCAGCCATAGGCTCGGGGAGACCCGGTACTTC	CASHRLGETRYF	TRBJ2-5	TRBV6-2/TRBV6-3	.	.
TGTGCCAGCACTAAAGCGGGACAGCCCTACAATGAGCAGTTCTTC	CASTKAGQPYNEQFF	TRBJ2-1	TRBV6-6	.	.
TGTGCCAGCGGAACCCGCTACAGGGCGGAGACACCCCTCCACTTT	CASGTRYRAETPLHF	TRBJ1-6	TRBV6-2/TRBV6-3	few	.
TGCGCCAGCAGCTTGCCGAGCGGGGTGGATGGCTACACCTTC	CASSLPSGVDGYTF	TRBJ1-2	TRBV5-1	.	.
TGTGCCACCAGCTGGCCCGGGGTTAAGAACAATGAGCAGTTCTTC	CATSWPGVKNNEQFF	TRBJ2-1	TRBV15	.	.
TGCAGCGTTGAGGGCCGCGTAGAGACCCAGTACTTC	CSVEGRVETQYF	TRBJ2-5	TRBV29-1	many	.
TGTGCCAGCAGCTTTCGATCCCGGCGGGACGGCACAGATACGCAGTATTTT	CASSFRSRRDGTDTQYF	TRBJ2-3	TRBV7-2	.	.